The rows below give T cell receptor beta chains drawn from one sample of a study of blood T cell repertoires in COVID-19. Measured with immunoSEQ multiplex PCR; TCRdb has only the in-frame clones, and not every one. The table has around 100,000 clones, approximately 91% seen once; the top ten hold roughly 17%. Source material: peripheral blood. The receptor set was obtained from a man aged 50 to 59 with acute or convalescent COVID-19. The CDR3 runs from the conserved cysteine through the conserved F or W. A D gene is named only where the DNA matches it firmly. Not every row has a clone size; where given, it reads once, few, many or a size class.

CDR3 protein | CDR3 DNA | J gene | D gene | V gene | clone size
CASSPTSGGRDTQYF | TGTGCCAGCAGCCCTACTAGCGGGGGGCGGGATACGCAGTATTTT | TRBJ2-3 | TRBD2 | TRBV7-8 | -
CAISEVQAYEQYF | TGTGCCATCAGTGAGGTACAAGCCTACGAGCAGTACTTC | TRBJ2-7 | - | TRBV10-3 | -
CASSPWTGDYGYTF | TGCGCCAGCAGCCCCTGGACAGGGGACTATGGCTACACCTTC | TRBJ1-2 | TRBD1 | TRBV5-1 | -
CASSAQSFDRGYGYTF | TGTGCCAGCAGCGCGCAAAGCTTTGATCGGGGCTATGGCTACACCTTC | TRBJ1-2 | - | TRBV7-2 | -
CASSQGQGRSEQYF | TGTGCCAGCAGCCAAGGACAGGGGAGGAGTGAGCAGTACTTC | TRBJ2-7 | TRBD1 | TRBV5-4 | -
CASSPLAGRTDTQYF | TGTGCCAGCAGCCCGCTAGCGGGGAGGACAGATACGCAGTATTTT | TRBJ2-3 | TRBD2 | TRBV4-2 | -
CASSEVGTGSKYF | - | TRBJ2-5 | - | TRBV2 | -
CASSWTGGWGDTQYF | TGTGCCAGCAGTTGGACAGGGGGCTGGGGAGATACGCAGTATTTT | TRBJ2-3 | TRBD1 | TRBV6-2/TRBV6-3 | -
CATSSLRGGINSYEQYF | TGTGCCACCAGCAGCTTAAGGGGGGGCATAAATTCCTACGAGCAGTACTTC | TRBJ2-7 | - | TRBV15 | -
CASSLTQGFNTIYF | TGTGCCAGCAGTTTAACCCAGGGGTTCAACACCATATATTTT | TRBJ1-3 | - | TRBV28 | -
CASSARTGHNQPQHF | TGTGCCAGTAGTGCCAGGACAGGCCACAATCAGCCCCAGCATTTT | TRBJ1-5 | TRBD1 | TRBV19 | -
CASSLRGGEGYTF | TGTGCCAGCAGCCTCCGGGGGGGCGAGGGCTACACCTTC | TRBJ1-2 | - | TRBV28 | -
CASSLDRGVYGLFF | TGCGCCAGCAGCCTAGACAGGGGGGTGTATGGACTGTTTTTT | TRBJ1-4 | TRBD1 | TRBV5-1 | -
CASSERRPYSGNTIYF | TGTGCCAGCAGTGAAAGGAGACCCTACTCTGGAAACACCATATATTTT | TRBJ1-3 | - | TRBV2 | few
CASSSDRDEQYF | TGTGCCAGCAGCTCCGACAGGGACGAGCAGTACTTC | TRBJ2-7 | TRBD1 | TRBV6-5 | once
CASSQSRVATGELFF | TGCGCCAGCAGCCAAAGCAGGGTAGCCACCGGGGAGCTGTTTTTT | TRBJ2-2 | - | TRBV4-3 | -
CASSFPGTAGNTIYF | TGTGCCAGCAGCTTTCCCGGGACAGCTGGAAACACCATATATTTT | TRBJ1-3 | TRBD1 | TRBV7-6 | -
CASSLGHPGELFF | TGTGCCAGCAGCTTAGGTCATCCCGGGGAGCTGTTTTTT | TRBJ2-2 | - | TRBV7-2 | few
CASSLQGDYEQYF | TGTGCCAGCAGTTTACAGGGGGACTACGAGCAGTACTTC | TRBJ2-7 | TRBD1 | TRBV12-3/TRBV12-4 | -
CASSFAEQETQYF | TGTGCCAGCAGCTTTGCAGAACAAGAGACCCAGTACTTC | TRBJ2-5 | - | TRBV7-7 | -
CASSEAAAGQAYGYTF | TGTGCCAGCAGTGAAGCGGCAGCCGGACAGGCCTATGGCTACACCTTC | TRBJ1-2 | TRBD1 | TRBV6-1 | -
CASSSRGSQSPLHF | TGTGCCAGCAGTTCCCGAGGCTCACAATCACCCCTCCACTTT | TRBJ1-6 | - | TRBV6-5 | -
CASSLSRLLVTEAFF | TGTGCCAGCAGTTTGAGCAGACTTCTGGTCACTGAAGCTTTCTTT | TRBJ1-1 | - | TRBV27 | -
CASSSRTSGGYNEQFF | TGTGCCAGCAGCTCCCGGACTAGCGGGGGGTACAATGAGCAGTTCTTC | TRBJ2-1 | TRBD2 | TRBV5-6 | few
CASSDRGQPQHF | TGTGCCAGTAGTGACAGGGGTCAGCCCCAGCATTTT | TRBJ1-5 | TRBD1 | TRBV19 | -
CASSQGRDRVFYGYTF | TGTGCCAGCAGCCAAGGCCGGGACAGGGTCTTCTATGGCTACACCTTC | TRBJ1-2 | TRBD1 | TRBV3-1/TRBV3-2 | -
CSGQGPSGELFF | TGCAGCGGCCAGGGGCCCAGCGGGGAGCTGTTTTTT | TRBJ2-2 | - | TRBV29-1 | -
CASSDPGRNSPLHF | TGTGCCAGCAGTGACCCAGGGCGAAATTCACCCCTCCACTTT | TRBJ1-6 | - | TRBV25-1 | -
CASRAGGTGGAFF | TGTGCCAGCAGGGCAGGAGGGACAGGGGGGGCTTTCTTT | TRBJ1-1 | TRBD1 | TRBV7-2 | -
CASAGGGLDYGYTF | TGTGCCTCCGCAGGCGGGGGATTGGATTATGGCTACACCTTC | TRBJ1-2 | - | TRBV10-3 | -
CASSRTGQSIYEQYF | TGTGCCAGCAGCCGTACGGGACAGTCAATCTACGAGCAGTACTTC | TRBJ2-7 | TRBD1 | TRBV7-8 | -
CASSFRGGAGNEQFF | TGTGCCAGCAGCTTCCGCGGGGGGGCCGGGAATGAGCAGTTCTTC | TRBJ2-1 | TRBD2 | TRBV5-6 | -
CASSPAGRLEGELFF | TGTGCCAGCAGTCCGGCGGGGCGGCTGGAAGGGGAGCTGTTTTTT | TRBJ2-2 | - | TRBV7-9 | -
CASSLLSRSTDTQYF | TGTGCCAGCAGCTTACTAAGCAGGAGCACAGATACGCAGTATTTT | TRBJ2-3 | - | TRBV7-2 | -
CASSLVSGAQPQHF | TGTGCCAGCAGCTTAGTGTCAGGGGCTCAGCCCCAGCATTTT | TRBJ1-5 | - | TRBV7-2 | -
CAAQGNSYNEQFF | TGTGCCGCACAGGGTAACTCCTACAATGAGCAGTTCTTC | TRBJ2-1 | - | TRBV24-1 | -
CASSPQNRGEPQHF | TGTGCCAGCTCACCCCAAAACAGGGGTGAGCCCCAGCATTTT | TRBJ1-5 | TRBD1 | TRBV18 | -
CASRPLSSYNEQFF | TGTGCCAGCAGACCCCTTAGCTCCTACAATGAGCAGTTCTTC | TRBJ2-1 | - | TRBV6-5 | -
CASSTGQGNEKLFF | TGTGCCAGCAGCACGGGACAGGGTAATGAAAAACTGTTTTTT | TRBJ1-4 | TRBD1 | TRBV27 | -
CDNRDTKSLYGYTF | TGCGATAACCGGGACACCAAATCCCTCTATGGCTACACCTTC | TRBJ1-2 | - | TRBV18 | -
CASSYTEGQPQHF | TGTGCCAGCAGTTATACGGAGGGTCAGCCCCAGCATTTT | TRBJ1-5 | - | TRBV6-5 | -
CASSPRQLYGYTF | TGTGCCAGCAGCCCTCGACAGCTCTATGGCTACACCTTC | TRBJ1-2 | - | TRBV3-1/TRBV3-2 | few
CASSRRRDQPQHF | TGTGCCAGTAGCCGCCGGCGGGATCAGCCCCAGCATTTT | TRBJ1-5 | - | TRBV6-5 | -
CAWSARTSNYGYTF | TGTGCCTGGAGTGCAAGGACTTCTAACTATGGCTACACCTTC | TRBJ1-2 | - | TRBV30 | -
CASSPSRYNEQFF | TGTGCCAGCAGCCCCTCCCGGTACAATGAGCAGTTCTTC | TRBJ2-1 | - | TRBV7-2 | -
CASRKQGLQETQYF | TGTGCCAGCAGAAAACAGGGGCTCCAAGAGACCCAGTACTTC | TRBJ2-5 | TRBD1 | TRBV27 | -
CASSLRVGNQPQHF | TGTGCCAGCAGCTTGAGGGTTGGCAATCAGCCCCAGCATTTT | TRBJ1-5 | - | TRBV7-4 | -
CASSIQGGEKLFF | TGTGCCAGTAGTATACAGGGCGGAGAAAAACTGTTTTTT | TRBJ1-4 | - | TRBV19 | -
CAISDQVQNNSPLHF | TGTGCCATCAGTGATCAGGTTCAGAATAATTCACCCCTCCACTTT | TRBJ1-6 | - | TRBV10-3 | -
CASSQGQGDSSPLHF | TGTGCCAGCAGCCAAGGACAGGGGGACAGTTCACCCCTCCACTTT | TRBJ1-6 | TRBD1 | TRBV14 | -
CASSGLGLTYKQYF | TGTGCCAGCAGTGGTTTGGGCCTTACCTACAAGCAGTACTTC | TRBJ2-7 | - | TRBV25-1 | -
CASGRPISGEICYTF | TGTGCTAGTGGTCGACCAATCTCAGGGGAGATATGCTACACCTTC | TRBJ1-2 | - | TRBV12-5 | -
CATGTANYGYTF | TGTGCCACCGGGACAGCCAACTATGGCTACACCTTC | TRBJ1-2 | TRBD1 | TRBV27 | -
CASSLANSYEQYF | TGTGCCAGCAGCTTGGCAAACAGCTACGAGCAGTACTTC | TRBJ2-7 | - | TRBV5-5 | -
CASSPRLTGSYGYTF | TGTGCCAGCTCGCCTCGTTTGACGGGTAGCTATGGCTACACCTTC | TRBJ1-2 | - | TRBV6-4 | once
CASSDSLSGNTIYF | TGTGCCAGCAGTGATAGCCTCTCTGGAAACACCATATATTTT | TRBJ1-3 | - | TRBV2 | -
CASSLGTMNTEAFF | TGTGCCAGCAGTTTAGGGACAATGAACACTGAAGCTTTCTTT | TRBJ1-1 | - | TRBV27 | -
CASSSDSGIEQYF | TGCGCCAGCAGCTCTGATTCAGGGATCGAGCAGTACTTC | TRBJ2-7 | - | TRBV5-1 | -